This T cell receptor (beta chain) was found in a study of shared clonotypes between healthy human individuals. Whole-study context: Aged between 18 and 49, the donors were a couple of women and three men. Study-wide findings and caveats: Researchers found naive subsets generally carried larger estimated richness than memory subsets. It was anticipated that sequencing depth would influence how many clonotypes donors shared.

Comment on this clone: Its antigen is currently unknown.

From CD4+ cells came CD45RA+ naive and CD45RA-negative memory subsets. The table came from immunoSEQ multiplex PCR; TCRdb's copy has only in-frame clones and leaves some out. The sample has a few million clones; around 90% are singletons. CDR1 and CDR2 from the germline V gene are SQVTM and ANQGSEA. The CDR3 has 14 residues. The V gene lost 3 bases and the J gene lost 0 bases, with 11 bases spanning the gap. This clonotype was sampled from a man between 18 and 29 years old in good health. The source material was naive CD4+ T cells sorted from blood. Specified subset: CD45RA+ positively selected. This sequence joins TRBV29-1 and TRBJ1-2, with D perhaps matching TRBD1 (6 bases). The DNA for the CDR3 is TGCAGCGTTGATGGCAGGGGAGCTAACTATGGCTACACCTTC. It specifies CSVDGRGANYGYTF.